A single T cell receptor beta chain is shown here with its context. One junction end disagrees with the germline gene, perhaps due to a read error. 13 Jbeta primers and 60 Vbeta primers were used for the PCR. The table came from immunoSEQ multiplex PCR; TCRdb's copy has only in-frame clones and leaves some out. Of some 140,000 clones in the sample, about 80% are singletons; the top ten hold approximately 1.3%. The data were obtained in a study of cytomegalovirus exposure and HLA in healthy donors. Material: PBMCs. This clonotype originated in a male donor in good health and CMV-seropositive.

The CDR3 reads CASSLGQGGYGYPF. The CDR3, as DNA: TGTGCCAGCAGCTTGGGACAGGGAGGGTATGGCTACCCCTTC. The rearrangement links TRBV7-3 to TRBJ1-2; 9 bases agree with TRBD1. The CDR3 covers 14 residues. Germline V CDR1 and CDR2: SGHTA, FQGTGA.